These 10 T cell receptor beta chains were all obtained from the same sample, sequenced in a study of cytomegalovirus exposure and HLA in healthy donors. The PCR employed 60 Vbeta primers together with 13 Jbeta primers. The repertoire was sequenced with immunoSEQ multiplex PCR; TCRdb's copy has only in-frame clones and lacks some. In the table there are approximately 190,000 clones, about 13% of which are singletons. Sequenced material: PBMCs. The receptors here all came from a man aged 45 to 65 in good health and CMV-seropositive.

CDR3 region: CASSWLGGNYGYTF. CDR3 DNA: TGTGCCAGCAGCTGGCTCGGGGGAAACTATGGCTACACCTTC. The chain has TRBV5-4 and TRBJ1-2; TRBD1 is a possible D gene (5 bases). CDR1 SGHNT and CDR2 YYREEE come from the germline V gene (reference sequence). This CDR3 is built from 14 residues. Trimming pared 3 bases from V and 2 bases from J, leaving 11 bases between.

The gene calls are TRBV5-6 and TRBJ1-4, with no clear D. The length of the CDR3 is 14 residues. V was pared by 0 bases and J by 4 bases, with 7 bases between. Germline values: CDR1 SGHDT, CDR2 YYEEEE. CDR3 sequence reads: CASSLDSSNEKLFF. The CDR3 nucleotides read TGTGCCAGCAGCTTGGACAGTAGTAATGAAAAACTGTTTTTT. Drawing the rest from reference TRBV5-6 and TRBJ1-4, the complete variable domain is DAGVTQSPTHLIKTRGQQVTLRCSPKSGHDTVSWYQQALGQGPQFIFQYYEEEERQRGNFPDRFSGHQFPNYSSELNVNALLLGDSALYLCASSLDSSNEKLFFGSGTQLSVL.

This clone was detected a few times. The genes are TRBV7-2 and TRBJ1-4, with 7 nucleotides matching TRBD1. The V gene's germline CDR1 is SGHTA and CDR2 FQGNSA. There are 14 residues in the CDR3. The V gene end was trimmed by 5 bases and the J gene end by 4 bases; junction bases not matched to a gene: 4. CDR3 protein: CASSRQGYNEKLFF. The CDR3 DNA is TGTGCCAGCAGCCGACAGGGTTATAATGAAAAACTGTTTTTT.

This clone was seen a few times. This chain joins TRBV5-1 and TRBJ2-1; 9 positions match TRBD2. Germline values: CDR1 SGHRS, CDR2 YFSETQ. V trimming: 4 bases; J trimming: 5 bases; junction bases outside the gene matches: 4. This CDR3 spans 14 amino acids. The DNA of the CDR3 is TGCGCCAGCAGCACGGGACTAGCAGACAATGAGCAGTTCTTC. Translating it yields CASSTGLADNEQFF.

This clone has only a few counts. The chain joins TRBV14 to TRBJ2-7, with D perhaps TRBD1 (5 bases). The CDR3 extends over 14 amino acids. The germline CDR1 and CDR2 sequences are SGHDN and FVKESK. With 2 bases removed from V and 2 bases from J, the gap between germline ends came to 10 bases. The CDR3 protein is CASSQNRPPYEQYV. As DNA, the CDR3 is TGTGCCAGCAGCCAAAACAGGCCTCCCTACGAGCAGTACGTC.

This clone has only one observation. This chain links TRBV10-1 with TRBJ1-3, with 7 bases fitting TRBD1. The V gene end was trimmed by 4 bases and the J gene end by 0 bases; junction bases not matched to a gene: 6. The CDR3 runs to 16 residues. CDR1 is WNHNN, CDR2 SYGVQD, per germline (reference sequence). In nucleotides, the CDR3 is TGCGCCAGCAGTGTTGGGACAGTACCCTCTGGAAACACCATATATTTT. This translates into CASSVGTVPSGNTIYF.

For the CDR3, the DNA is TGTGCCACCCGGCGGGGCAATCAGCCCCAGCATTTT. Amino acid sequence: CATRRGNQPQHF. The chain recombines TRBV27 with TRBJ1-5, with D unresolved. The CDR3 totals 12 residues. Germline V gene sequence: CDR1 MNHEY, CDR2 SMNVEV (reference sequence). Trimming took off 10 bases at V and 2 bases at J, with 9 bases between the two ends.

V and J are TRBV9 and TRBJ1-1; D possibly corresponds to TRBD1 (6 bases). There are 13 residues in the CDR3. The germline CDR1 and CDR2 sequences are SGDLS and YYNGEE. Between the trimmed V and J ends, which lost 3 bases and 3 bases, there was a span of 9 bases. The CDR3 region is CASSDNRDTEAFF. The CDR3 DNA reads as TGTGCCAGCAGCGACAACAGGGACACTGAAGCTTTCTTT.

This clone came up a few times. This chain links TRBV30 with TRBJ1-5; 9 bases agree with TRBD1. With V trimmed by 0 bases and J by 7 bases, 4 bases remained unmatched. This CDR3 has 14 residues. Germline V gene data show CDR1 as GTSNPN and CDR2 as SVGIG (reference sequence). Here the CDR3 reads CAWSVGTGRQPQHF. DNA for the CDR3: TGTGCCTGGAGTGTAGGGACAGGGAGGCAGCCCCAGCATTTT. Filled out from reference TRBV30 and TRBJ1-5, the complete variable domain reads SQTIHQWPATLVQPVGSPLSLECTVEGTSNPNLYWYRQAAGRGLQLLFYSVGIGQISSEVPQNLSASRPQDRQFILSSKKLLLSDSGFYLCAWSVGTGRQPQHFGDGTRLSIL.

This rearrangement joins TRBV15 to TRBJ2-3, with TRBD1 matching 8 bases. V shed 1 base, J shed 5 bases, and the junction held 8 bases outside the gene matches. Germline-derived CDR1 and CDR2 are LNHNV and YYDKDF (reference sequence). The CDR3 covers 16 residues. This CDR3 reads CATSRGDGTGLDTQYF. For the CDR3, the DNA is TGTGCCACCAGCAGAGGGGACGGGACAGGCTTAGATACGCAGTATTTT.